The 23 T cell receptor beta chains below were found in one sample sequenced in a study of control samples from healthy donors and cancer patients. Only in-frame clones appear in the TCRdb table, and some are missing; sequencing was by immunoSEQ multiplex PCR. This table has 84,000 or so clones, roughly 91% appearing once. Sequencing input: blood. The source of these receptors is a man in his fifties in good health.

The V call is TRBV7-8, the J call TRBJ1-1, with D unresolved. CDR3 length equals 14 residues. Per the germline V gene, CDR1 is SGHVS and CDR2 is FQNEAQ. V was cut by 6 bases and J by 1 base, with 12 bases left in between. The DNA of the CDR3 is TGTGCCAGCAGGAGGACTCAAACGAACACTGAAGCTTTCTTT. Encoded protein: CASRRTQTNTEAFF.

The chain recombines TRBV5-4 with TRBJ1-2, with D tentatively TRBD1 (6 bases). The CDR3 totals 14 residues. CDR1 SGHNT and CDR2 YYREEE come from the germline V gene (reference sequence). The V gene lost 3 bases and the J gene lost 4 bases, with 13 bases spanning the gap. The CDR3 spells CASSYSDRTYGYTF. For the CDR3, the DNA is TGTGCCAGCAGCTATTCCGACAGGACCTATGGCTACACCTTC.

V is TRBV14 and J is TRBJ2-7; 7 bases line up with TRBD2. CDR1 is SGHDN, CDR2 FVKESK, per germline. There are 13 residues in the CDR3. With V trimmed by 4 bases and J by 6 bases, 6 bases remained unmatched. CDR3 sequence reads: CASSPMGGGEQYF. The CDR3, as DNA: TGTGCCAGCAGCCCTATGGGGGGGGGCGAGCAGTACTTC.

The CDR3 sequence: CASSPGTRGRAGELFF. CDR3 bases: TGCGCCAGCAGCCCGGGGACTAGGGGCCGGGCCGGGGAGCTGTTTTTT. The chain uses TRBV5-1 and TRBJ2-2; 8 positions agree with TRBD2. Trimming cost V 4 bases and J 6 bases; bases outside gene matches: 11. Germline CDR1 and CDR2: SGHRS and YFSETQ. The CDR3 extends over 16 amino acids.

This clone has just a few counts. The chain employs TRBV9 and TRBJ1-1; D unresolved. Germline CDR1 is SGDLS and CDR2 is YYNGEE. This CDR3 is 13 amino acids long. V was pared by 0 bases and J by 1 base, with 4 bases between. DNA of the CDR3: TGTGCCAGCAGCGTAGAACAGAACACTGAAGCTTTCTTT. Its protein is CASSVEQNTEAFF. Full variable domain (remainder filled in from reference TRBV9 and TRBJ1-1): DSGVTQTPKHLITATGQRVTLRCSPRSGDLSVYWYQQSLDQGLQFLIQYYNGEERAKGNILERFSAQQFPDLHSELNLSSLELGDSALYFCASSVEQNTEAFFGQGTRLTVV.

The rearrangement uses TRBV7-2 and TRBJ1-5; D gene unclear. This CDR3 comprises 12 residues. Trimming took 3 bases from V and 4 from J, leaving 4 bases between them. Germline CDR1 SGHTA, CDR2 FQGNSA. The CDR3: CASSFNNQPQHF. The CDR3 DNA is TGTGCCAGCAGCTTTAATAATCAGCCCCAGCATTTT.

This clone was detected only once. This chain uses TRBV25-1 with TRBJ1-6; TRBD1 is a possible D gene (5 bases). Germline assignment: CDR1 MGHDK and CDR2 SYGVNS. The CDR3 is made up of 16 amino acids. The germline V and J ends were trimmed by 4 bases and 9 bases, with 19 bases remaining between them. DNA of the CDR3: TGTGCCAGCAGTGCCGGGGGGTCAGTTAGGGGTTCACCCCTCCACTTT. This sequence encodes CASSAGGSVRGSPLHF.

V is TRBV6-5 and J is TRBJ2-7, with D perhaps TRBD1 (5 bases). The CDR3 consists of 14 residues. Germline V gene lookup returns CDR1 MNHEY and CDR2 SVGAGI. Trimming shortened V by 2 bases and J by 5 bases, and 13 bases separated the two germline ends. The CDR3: CASSYRRGPHEQYF. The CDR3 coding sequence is TGTGCCAGCAGTTACCGAAGGGGCCCGCACGAGCAGTACTTC.

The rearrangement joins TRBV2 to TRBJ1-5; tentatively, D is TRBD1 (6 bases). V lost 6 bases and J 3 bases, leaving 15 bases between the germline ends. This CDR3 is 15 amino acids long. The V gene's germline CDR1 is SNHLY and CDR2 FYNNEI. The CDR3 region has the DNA TGTGCCAGCAGCGTGGACAGCAGCCTCAATCAGCCCCAGCATTTT. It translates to CASSVDSSLNQPQHF. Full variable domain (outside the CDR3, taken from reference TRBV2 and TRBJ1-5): EPEVTQTPSHQVTQMGQEVILRCVPISNHLYFYWYRQILGQKVEFLVSFYNNEISEKSEIFDDQFSVERPDGSNFTLKIRSTKLEDSAMYFCASSVDSSLNQPQHFGDGTRLSIL.

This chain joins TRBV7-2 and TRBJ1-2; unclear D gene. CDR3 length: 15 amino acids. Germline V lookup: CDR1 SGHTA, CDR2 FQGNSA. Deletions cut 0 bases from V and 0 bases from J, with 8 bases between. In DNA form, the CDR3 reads TGTGCCAGCAGCTTAGCGCGAACAGCTAACTATGGCTACACCTTC. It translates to CASSLARTANYGYTF.

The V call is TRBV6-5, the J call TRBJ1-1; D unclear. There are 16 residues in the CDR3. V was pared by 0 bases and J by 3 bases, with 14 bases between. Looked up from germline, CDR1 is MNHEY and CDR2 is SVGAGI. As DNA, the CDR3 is TGTGCCAGCAGTTACTCCCCCCTTACTGGAGACACTGAAGCTTTCTTT. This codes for CASSYSPLTGDTEAFF.

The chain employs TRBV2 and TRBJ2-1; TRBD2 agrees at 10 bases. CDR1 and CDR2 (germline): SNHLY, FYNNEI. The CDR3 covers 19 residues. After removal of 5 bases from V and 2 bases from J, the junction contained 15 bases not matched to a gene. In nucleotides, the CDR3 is TGTGCCAGCAGTACCGTCAGAAGCGGGGGGGCCGGGCCCTACAATGAGCAGTTCTTC. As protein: CASSTVRSGGAGPYNEQFF.

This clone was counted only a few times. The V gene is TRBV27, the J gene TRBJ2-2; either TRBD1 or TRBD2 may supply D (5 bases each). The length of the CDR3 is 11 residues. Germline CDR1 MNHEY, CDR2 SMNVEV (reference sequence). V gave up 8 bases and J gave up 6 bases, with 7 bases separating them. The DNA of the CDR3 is TGTGCCAGCGTGGGGGCCGGGGAGCTGTTTTTT. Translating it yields CASVGAGELFF.

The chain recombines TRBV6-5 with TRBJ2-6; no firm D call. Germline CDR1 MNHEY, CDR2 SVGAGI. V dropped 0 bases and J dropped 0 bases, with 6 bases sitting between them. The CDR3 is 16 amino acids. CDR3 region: CASSYSDASGANVLTF. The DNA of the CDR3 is TGTGCCAGCAGTTACTCGGACGCCTCTGGGGCCAACGTCCTGACTTTC.

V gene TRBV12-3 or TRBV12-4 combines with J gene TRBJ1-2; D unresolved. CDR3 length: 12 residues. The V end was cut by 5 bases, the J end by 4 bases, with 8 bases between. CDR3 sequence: CASSPRTYGYTF. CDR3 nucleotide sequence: TGTGCCAGCAGTCCGCGGACCTATGGCTACACCTTC.

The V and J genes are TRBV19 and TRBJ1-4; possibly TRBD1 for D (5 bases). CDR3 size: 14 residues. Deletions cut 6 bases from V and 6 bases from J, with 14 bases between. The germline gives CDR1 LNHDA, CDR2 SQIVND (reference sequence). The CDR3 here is CASRYSGVYEKLFF. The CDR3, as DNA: TGTGCCAGTAGATACTCGGGGGTCTATGAAAAACTGTTTTTT.

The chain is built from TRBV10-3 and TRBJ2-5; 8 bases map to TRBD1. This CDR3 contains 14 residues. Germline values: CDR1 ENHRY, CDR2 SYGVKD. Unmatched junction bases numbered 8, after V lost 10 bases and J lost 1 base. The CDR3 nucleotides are TGTGCCACCAGACCCGGACAGGGCCAAGAGACCCAGTACTTC. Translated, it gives CATRPGQGQETQYF.

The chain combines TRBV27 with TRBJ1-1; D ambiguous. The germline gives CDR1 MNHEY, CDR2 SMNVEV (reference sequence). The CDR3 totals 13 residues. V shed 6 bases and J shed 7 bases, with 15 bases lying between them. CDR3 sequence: CASSHPTRHEAFF. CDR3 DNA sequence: TGTGCCAGCAGCCACCCCACGCGCCATGAAGCTTTCTTT.

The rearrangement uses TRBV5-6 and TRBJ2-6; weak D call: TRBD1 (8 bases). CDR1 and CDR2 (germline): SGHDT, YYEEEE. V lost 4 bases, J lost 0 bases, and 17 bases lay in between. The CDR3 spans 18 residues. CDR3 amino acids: CASSHTGGALSGANVLTF. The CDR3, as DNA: TGTGCCAGCAGCCATACAGGGGGGGCTCTCTCTGGGGCCAACGTCCTGACTTTC. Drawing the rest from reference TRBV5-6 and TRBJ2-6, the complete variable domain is DAGVTQSPTHLIKTRGQQVTLRCSPKSGHDTVSWYQQALGQGPQFIFQYYEEEERQRGNFPDRFSGHQFPNYSSELNVNALLLGDSALYLCASSHTGGALSGANVLTFGAGSRLTVL.

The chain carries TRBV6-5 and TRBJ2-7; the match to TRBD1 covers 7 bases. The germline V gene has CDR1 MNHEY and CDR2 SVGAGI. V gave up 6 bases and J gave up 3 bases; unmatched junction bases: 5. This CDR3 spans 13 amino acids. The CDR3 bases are TGTGCCAGCAGCTCTGGACAGGACTACGAGCAGTACTTC. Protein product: CASSSGQDYEQYF.

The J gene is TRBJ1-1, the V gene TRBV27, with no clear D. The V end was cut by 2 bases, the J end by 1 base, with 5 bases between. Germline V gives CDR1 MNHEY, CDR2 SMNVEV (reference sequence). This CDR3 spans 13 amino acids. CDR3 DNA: TGTGCCAGCAGTTTAGGCGGGAACACTGAAGCTTTCTTT. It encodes CASSLGGNTEAFF.

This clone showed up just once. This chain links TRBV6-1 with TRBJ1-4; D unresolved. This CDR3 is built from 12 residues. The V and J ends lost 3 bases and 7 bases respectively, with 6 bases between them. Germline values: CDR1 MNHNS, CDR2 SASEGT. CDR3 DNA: TGTGCCAGCAGTGATAACTTTGAAAAACTGTTTTTT. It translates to CASSDNFEKLFF.

In DNA, the CDR3 is TGTGCCAGCAGTGACGGGGTGGGATTCTATAATTCACCCCTCCACTTT. Amino acids: CASSDGVGFYNSPLHF. This sequence joins TRBV6-1 and TRBJ1-6; unclear D gene. The CDR3 has 16 residues. Trimming pared 3 bases from V and 3 bases from J, leaving 12 bases between. Germline CDR1 reads MNHNS; CDR2 reads SASEGT.